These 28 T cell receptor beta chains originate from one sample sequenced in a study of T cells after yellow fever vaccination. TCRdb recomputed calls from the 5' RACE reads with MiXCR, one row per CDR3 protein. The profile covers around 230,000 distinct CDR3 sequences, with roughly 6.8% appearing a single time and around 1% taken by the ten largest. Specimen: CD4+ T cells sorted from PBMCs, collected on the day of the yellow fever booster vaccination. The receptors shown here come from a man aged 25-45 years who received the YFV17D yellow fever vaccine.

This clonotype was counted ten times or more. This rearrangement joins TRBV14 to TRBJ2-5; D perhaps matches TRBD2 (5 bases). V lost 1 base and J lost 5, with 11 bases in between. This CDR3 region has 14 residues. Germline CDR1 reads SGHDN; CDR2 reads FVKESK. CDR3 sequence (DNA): TGTGCCAGCAGCCAAGGGAGGAACCGGGAGACCCAGTACTTC. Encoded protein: CASSQGRNRETQYF.

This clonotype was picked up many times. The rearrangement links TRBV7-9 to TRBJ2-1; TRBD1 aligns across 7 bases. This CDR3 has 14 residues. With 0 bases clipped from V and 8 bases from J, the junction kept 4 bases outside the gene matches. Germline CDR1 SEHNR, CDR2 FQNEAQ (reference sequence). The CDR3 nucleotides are TGTGCCAGCAGCTTAGCAGGGGGCCTGGATGAGCAGTTCTTC. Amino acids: CASSLAGGLDEQFF.

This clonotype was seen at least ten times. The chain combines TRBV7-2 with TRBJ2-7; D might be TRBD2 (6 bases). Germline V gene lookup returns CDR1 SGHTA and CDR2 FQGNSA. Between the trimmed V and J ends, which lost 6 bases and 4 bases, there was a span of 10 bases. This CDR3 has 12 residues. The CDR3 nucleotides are TGTGCCAGCAGTAGCGGACTTTACGAGCAGTACTTC. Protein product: CASSSGLYEQYF.

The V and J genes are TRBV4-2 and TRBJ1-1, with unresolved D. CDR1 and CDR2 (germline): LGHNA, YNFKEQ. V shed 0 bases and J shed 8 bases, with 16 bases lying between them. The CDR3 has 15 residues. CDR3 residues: CASSQDTPRFGEAFF. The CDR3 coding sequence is TGTGCCAGCAGCCAAGATACCCCTCGATTTGGGGAAGCTTTCTTT.

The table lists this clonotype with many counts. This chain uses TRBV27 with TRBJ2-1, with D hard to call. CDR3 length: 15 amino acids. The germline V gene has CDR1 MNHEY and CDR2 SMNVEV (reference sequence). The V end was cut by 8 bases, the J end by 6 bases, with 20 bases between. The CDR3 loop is CASAREASRSNEQFF. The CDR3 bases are TGTGCCAGCGCTAGGGAAGCAAGCCGCTCCAATGAGCAGTTCTTC.

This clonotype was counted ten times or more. The chain's CDR3 is CSASVVGNYEQYF. In DNA, the CDR3 is TGCAGTGCTAGCGTGGTTGGCAACTACGAGCAGTACTTC. The V call is TRBV20-1, the J call TRBJ2-7; D not resolved. Deletions cut 3 bases from V and 3 bases from J, with 12 bases between. The germline V gene encodes CDR1 DFQATT and CDR2 SNEGSKA (reference sequence). This CDR3 region has 13 residues.

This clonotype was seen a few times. CDR3 sequence (DNA): TGTGCCAGCAGCTGGACACAGGAGACCCAGTACTTC. Its protein is CASSWTQETQYF. The chain is built from TRBV7-9 and TRBJ2-5; perhaps TRBD1 as D (5 bases). Germline CDR1 is SEHNR and CDR2 is FQNEAQ (reference sequence). This CDR3 contains 12 residues. V lost 4 bases and J lost 5, with 8 bases in between.

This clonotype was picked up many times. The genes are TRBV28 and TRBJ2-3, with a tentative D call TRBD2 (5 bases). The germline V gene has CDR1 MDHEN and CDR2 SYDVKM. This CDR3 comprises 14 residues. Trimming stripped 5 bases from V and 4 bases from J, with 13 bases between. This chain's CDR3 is CASSAPGNADTQYF. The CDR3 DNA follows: TGTGCCAGCAGTGCGCCGGGGAACGCAGATACGCAGTATTTT.

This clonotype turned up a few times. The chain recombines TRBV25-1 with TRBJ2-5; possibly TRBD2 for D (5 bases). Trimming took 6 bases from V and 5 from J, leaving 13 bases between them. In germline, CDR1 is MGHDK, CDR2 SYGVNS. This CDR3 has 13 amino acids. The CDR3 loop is CASSPGYGETQYF. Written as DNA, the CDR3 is TGTGCCAGCAGCCCGGGGTATGGGGAGACCCAGTACTTC.

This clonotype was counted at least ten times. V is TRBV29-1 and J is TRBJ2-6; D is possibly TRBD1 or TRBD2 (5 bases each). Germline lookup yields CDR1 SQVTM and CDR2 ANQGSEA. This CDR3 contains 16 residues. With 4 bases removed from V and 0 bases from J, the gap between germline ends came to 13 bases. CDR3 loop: CSVARDVNSGANVLTF. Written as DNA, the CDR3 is TGCAGCGTTGCCCGGGACGTCAACTCTGGGGCCAACGTCCTGACTTTC. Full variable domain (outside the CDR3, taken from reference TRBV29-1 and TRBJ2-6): SAVISQKPSRDICQRGTSLTIQCQVDSQVTMMFWYRQQPGQSLTLIATANQGSEATYESGFVIDKFPISRPNLTFSTLTVSNMSPEDSSIYLCSVARDVNSGANVLTFGAGSRLTVL.

The CDR3 loop is CASQKRETTNEQFF. Here the CDR3 DNA reads TGTGCCAGCCAAAAGCGGGAGACGACGAATGAGCAGTTCTTC. This chain connects TRBV7-8 to TRBJ2-1; 8 nucleotides align to TRBD2. V lost 8 bases and J lost 7; bases outside the gene matches: 10. CDR1 SGHVS and CDR2 FQNEAQ come from the germline V gene. The CDR3 has 14 amino acids.

CDR3 sequence: CASSPLGRGPNEQFF. CDR3 sequence (DNA): TGTGCCAGCAGTCCTCTCGGTAGGGGGCCCAATGAGCAGTTCTTC. The chain joins TRBV27 to TRBJ2-1; 7 bases are shared with TRBD1. V trimming: 5 bases; J trimming: 6 bases; junction bases outside the gene matches: 10. The length of the CDR3 is 15 residues. Germline CDR1 is MNHEY and CDR2 is SMNVEV (reference sequence).

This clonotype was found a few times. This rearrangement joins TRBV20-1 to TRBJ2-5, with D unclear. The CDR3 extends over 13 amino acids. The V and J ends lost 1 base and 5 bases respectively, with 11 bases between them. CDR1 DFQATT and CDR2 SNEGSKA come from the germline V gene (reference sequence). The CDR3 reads CSARGPRAETQYF. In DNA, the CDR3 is TGCAGTGCTAGAGGTCCCCGGGCGGAGACCCAGTACTTC.

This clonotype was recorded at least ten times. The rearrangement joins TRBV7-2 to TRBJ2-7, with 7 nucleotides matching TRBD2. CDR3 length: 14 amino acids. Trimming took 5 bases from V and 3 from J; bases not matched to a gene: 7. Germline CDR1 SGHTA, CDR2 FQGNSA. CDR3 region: CASSPGTIHYEQYF. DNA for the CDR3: TGTGCCAGCAGCCCCGGGACTATCCACTACGAGCAGTACTTC.

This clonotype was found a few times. The DNA of the CDR3 is TGCGCCAGCTCCTTCGGGGCGGCCACCGGGGAGCTGTTTTTT. It is translated as CASSFGAATGELFF. V is TRBV10-1 and J is TRBJ2-2; either TRBD1 or TRBD2 may supply D (5 bases each). CDR3 length: 14 amino acids. The germline V gene has CDR1 WNHNN and CDR2 SYGVQD (reference sequence). V lost 8 bases, J lost 4 bases, and 14 bases lay in between.

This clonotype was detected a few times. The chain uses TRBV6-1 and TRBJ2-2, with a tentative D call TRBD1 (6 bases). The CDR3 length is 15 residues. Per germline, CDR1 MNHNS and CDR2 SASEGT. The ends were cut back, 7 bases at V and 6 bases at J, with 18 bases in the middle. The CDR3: CASKPGQIRAGELFF. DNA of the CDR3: TGTGCCAGCAAGCCGGGACAAATACGGGCCGGGGAGCTGTTTTTT.

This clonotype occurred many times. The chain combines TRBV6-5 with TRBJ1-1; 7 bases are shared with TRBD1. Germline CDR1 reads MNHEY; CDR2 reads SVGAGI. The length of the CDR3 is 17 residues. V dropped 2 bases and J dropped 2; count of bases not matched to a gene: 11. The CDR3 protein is CASSYLRGSRGNTEAFF. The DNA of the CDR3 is TGTGCCAGCAGTTACCTCAGGGGGAGTCGGGGAAACACTGAAGCTTTCTTT.

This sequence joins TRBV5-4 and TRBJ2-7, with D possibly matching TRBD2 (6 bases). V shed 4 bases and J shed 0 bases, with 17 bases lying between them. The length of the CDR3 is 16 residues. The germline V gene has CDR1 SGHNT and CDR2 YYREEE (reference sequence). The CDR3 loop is CASSPSGGRDSYEQYF. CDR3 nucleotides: TGTGCCAGCAGCCCCTCTGGTGGGCGGGACTCCTACGAGCAGTACTTC.

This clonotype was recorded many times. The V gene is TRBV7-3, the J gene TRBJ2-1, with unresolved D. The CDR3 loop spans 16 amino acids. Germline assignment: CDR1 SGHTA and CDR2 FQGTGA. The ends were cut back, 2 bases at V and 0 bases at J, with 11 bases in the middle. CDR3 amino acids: CASSLGVAHSYNEQFF. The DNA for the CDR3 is TGTGCCAGCAGCTTAGGGGTGGCGCACTCCTACAATGAGCAGTTCTTC.

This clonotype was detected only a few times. In nucleotides, the CDR3 is TGTGCCAGCATATTGGGAGGAGGGCAGTACTTC. Translation gives CASILGGGQYF. The rearrangement joins TRBV27 to TRBJ2-7; maybe TRBD2 (6 bases). Germline CDR1 and CDR2: MNHEY and SMNVEV (reference sequence). Trimming took off 7 bases at V and 9 bases at J, with 13 bases between the two ends. This CDR3 contains 11 residues.

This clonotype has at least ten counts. The CDR3 loop reads CASGKRDTDTQYF. The CDR3 nucleotides read TGTGCCAGCGGAAAGCGGGACACAGATACGCAGTATTTT. This chain connects TRBV25-1 to TRBJ2-3, with TRBD2 identical over 7 bases. Germline CDR1 and CDR2: MGHDK and SYGVNS. The CDR3 length is 13 residues. Germline trimming cut 8 bases from V and 2 bases from J; bases unmatched to any gene: 4. Combining the CDR3 with reference TRBV25-1 and TRBJ2-3 gives the whole variable domain EADIYQTPRYLVIGTGKKITLECSQTMGHDKMYWYQQDPGMELHLIHYSYGVNSTEKGDLSSESTVSRIRTEHFPLTLESARPSHTSQYLCASGKRDTDTQYFGPGTRLTVL.

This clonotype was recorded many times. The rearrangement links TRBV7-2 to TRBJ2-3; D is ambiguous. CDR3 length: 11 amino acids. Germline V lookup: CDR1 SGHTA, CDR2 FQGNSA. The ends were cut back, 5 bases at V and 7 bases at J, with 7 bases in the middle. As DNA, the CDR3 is TGTGCCAGCAGCCCAAGCAATACGCAGTATTTT. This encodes CASSPSNTQYF.

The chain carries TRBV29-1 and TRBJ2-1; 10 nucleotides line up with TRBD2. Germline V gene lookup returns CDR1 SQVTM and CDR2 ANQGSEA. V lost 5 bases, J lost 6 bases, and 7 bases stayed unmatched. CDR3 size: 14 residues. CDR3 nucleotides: TGCAGCGTTTTTAGCGGGAGGCCTCCCAATGAGCAGTTCTTC. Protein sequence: CSVFSGRPPNEQFF.

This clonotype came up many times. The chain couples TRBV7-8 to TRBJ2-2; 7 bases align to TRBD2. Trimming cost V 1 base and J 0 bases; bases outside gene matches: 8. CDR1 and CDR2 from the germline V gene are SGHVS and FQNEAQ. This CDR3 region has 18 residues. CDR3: CASSLGERDLANTGELFF. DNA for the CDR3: TGTGCCAGCAGCTTAGGGGAGCGGGACCTCGCGAACACCGGGGAGCTGTTTTTT.

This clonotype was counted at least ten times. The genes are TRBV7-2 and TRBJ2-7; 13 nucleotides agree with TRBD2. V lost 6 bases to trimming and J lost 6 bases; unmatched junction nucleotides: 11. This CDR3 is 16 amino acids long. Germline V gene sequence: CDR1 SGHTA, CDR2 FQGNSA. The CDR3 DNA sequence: TGTGCCAGCAGTTATACCGGGACTAGCGGGGTCGCCGAGCAGTACTTC. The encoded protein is CASSYTGTSGVAEQYF.

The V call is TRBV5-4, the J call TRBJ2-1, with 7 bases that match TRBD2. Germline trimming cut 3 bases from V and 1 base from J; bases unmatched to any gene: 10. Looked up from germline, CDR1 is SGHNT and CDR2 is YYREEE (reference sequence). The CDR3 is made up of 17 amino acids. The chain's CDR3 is CASSSRSGEVSYNEQFF. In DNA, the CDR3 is TGTGCCAGCAGCTCTCGAAGCGGGGAGGTATCCTACAATGAGCAGTTCTTC.

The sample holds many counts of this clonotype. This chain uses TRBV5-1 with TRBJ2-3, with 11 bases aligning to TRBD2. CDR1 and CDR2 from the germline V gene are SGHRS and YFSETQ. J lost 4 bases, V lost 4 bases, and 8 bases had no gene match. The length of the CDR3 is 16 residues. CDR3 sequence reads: CASSPPSGRRADTQYF. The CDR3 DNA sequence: TGCGCCAGCAGCCCTCCTAGCGGGAGGAGGGCAGATACGCAGTATTTT.

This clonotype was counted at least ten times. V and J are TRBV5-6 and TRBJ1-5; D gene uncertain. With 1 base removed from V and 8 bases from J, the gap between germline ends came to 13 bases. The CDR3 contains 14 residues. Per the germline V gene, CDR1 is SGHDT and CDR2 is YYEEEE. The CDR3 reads CASSLTAAGKPQHF. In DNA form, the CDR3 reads TGTGCCAGCAGCTTGACGGCAGCGGGAAAGCCCCAGCATTTT. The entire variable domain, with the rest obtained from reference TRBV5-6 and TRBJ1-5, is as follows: DAGVTQSPTHLIKTRGQQVTLRCSPKSGHDTVSWYQQALGQGPQFIFQYYEEEERQRGNFPDRFSGHQFPNYSSELNVNALLLGDSALYLCASSLTAAGKPQHFGDGTRLSIL.